This entry lists 32 T cell receptor beta chains sequenced from one sample in a study of T cells in Graves' hyperthyroidism and ophthalmopathy. Amplified regions were TCR beta CDR3 sequences from RNA transcripts. TCR CDR3 underwent first-round RT-PCR with the HTBI primer set. TCRdb called the multiplex PCR reads again in MiXCR, with one record for every CDR3 protein. Of 300,000 to 500,000 distinct CDR3 sequences in the sample, over 12% were seen once. The sequenced sample consisted of blood. Receptor source: a man in his fifties or sixties with Graves' ophthalmopathy.

This clonotype was found a few times. This chain joins TRBV6-9 and TRBJ2-2; D gene unclear. Between the trimmed V and J ends, which lost 3 bases and 0 bases, there was a span of 11 bases. From germline, CDR1 is MNHGY and CDR2 SVAAGI. The CDR3 covers 16 residues. The chain's CDR3 is CASSYGLGPNTGELFF. CDR3 in DNA: TGTGCCAGCAGTTACGGTCTAGGGCCGAACACCGGGGAGCTGTTTTTT.

This rearrangement joins TRBV20-1 to TRBJ2-7, with 7 nucleotides matching TRBD1. This CDR3 has 13 amino acids. V lost 5 bases and J lost 5; bases outside the gene matches: 9. In germline, CDR1 is DFQATT, CDR2 SNEGSKA (reference sequence). CDR3 sequence: CSACGQAPDEQYF. CDR3 sequence (DNA): TGCAGTGCTTGCGGACAGGCCCCCGACGAGCAGTACTTC.

This clonotype was picked up many times. The chain employs TRBV5-1 and TRBJ2-2, with D perhaps TRBD2 (5 bases). V lost 1 base to trimming and J lost 1 base, with 11 bases between them. There are 16 residues in the CDR3. Germline CDR1 reads SGHRS; CDR2 reads YFSETQ. CDR3 loop: CASSLRSGGNTGELFF. The CDR3 nucleotides are TGCGCCAGCAGCTTGAGGAGCGGAGGGAACACCGGGGAGCTGTTTTTT.

At least ten counts were recorded for this clonotype. The chain uses TRBV11-3 and TRBJ2-1; tentative D call: TRBD2 (5 bases). Trimming pared 5 bases from V and 9 bases from J, leaving 29 bases between. CDR3 size: 18 residues. The germline gives CDR1 SGHNT, CDR2 YENEEA. This CDR3 reads CASSPPRRSGLPPFEQFF. As DNA, the CDR3 is TGTGCCAGCAGCCCTCCCCGAAGGAGCGGACTCCCTCCCTTTGAGCAGTTCTTC.

The CDR3 nucleotides are TGTGCCAGCAGCGACGGCAGGCCCACAGATACGCAGTATTTT. Translation: CASSDGRPTDTQYF. This sequence joins TRBV13 and TRBJ2-3; no firm D call. CDR1 and CDR2 from the germline V gene are PRHDT and FYEKMQ (reference sequence). The V end lost 5 bases, the J end lost 2 bases, and 11 bases lay between the germline ends. The CDR3 runs 14 residues.

This clonotype was seen only once. The rearrangement uses TRBV10-3 and TRBJ2-1; D not resolved. Trimming removed 0 bases from V and 4 bases from J, with 4 bases in between. From germline, CDR1 is ENHRY and CDR2 SYGVKD. CDR3 length: 13 amino acids. The CDR3 sequence is CAISESRYNEQFF. As DNA, the CDR3 is TGTGCCATCAGTGAGTCGAGGTACAATGAGCAGTTCTTC.

This clonotype was observed many times. The J gene is TRBJ2-3, the V gene TRBV20-1, with TRBD2 as a possible D gene (5 bases). CDR3 length: 14 amino acids. CDR1 and CDR2 (germline): DFQATT, SNEGSKA (reference sequence). V lost 4 bases, J lost 2 bases, and 13 bases lay in between. The CDR3 reads CSAKGAEITDTQYF. CDR3 sequence (DNA): TGCAGTGCTAAAGGAGCGGAGATCACAGATACGCAGTATTTT.

The V and J genes are TRBV20-1 and TRBJ2-1, with a tentative D call TRBD2 (5 bases). Trimming stripped 3 bases from V and 4 bases from J, with 13 bases between. Germline V lookup: CDR1 DFQATT, CDR2 SNEGSKA (reference sequence). The CDR3 is made up of 14 amino acids. CDR3 DNA sequence: TGCAGTGCTAGTAGGTTAGCGAGATACAATGAGCAGTTCTTC. This codes for CSASRLARYNEQFF.

There are many counts of this clonotype. The chain uses TRBV5-1 and TRBJ2-3, with D perhaps TRBD2 (6 bases). The ends were cut back, 1 base at V and 6 bases at J, with 12 bases in the middle. Germline-derived CDR1 and CDR2 are SGHRS and YFSETQ. This CDR3 is built from 14 residues. The CDR3 DNA reads as TGCGCCAGCAGCTTGATGGCGGAGGGGGATACGCAGTATTTT. As protein: CASSLMAEGDTQYF.

The chain carries TRBV5-1 and TRBJ1-5, with D perhaps TRBD1 (6 bases). CDR3 length: 15 amino acids. In germline, CDR1 is SGHRS, CDR2 YFSETQ. Trimming took off 3 bases at V and 1 base at J, with 11 bases between the two ends. The CDR3 DNA reads as TGCGCCAGCAGCTCGGAAGGACAGAGCAATCAGCCCCAGCATTTT. Translated, it gives CASSSEGQSNQPQHF.

Ten or more counts support this clonotype. The gene calls are TRBV20-1 and TRBJ2-5, with 7 nucleotides matching TRBD2. The CDR3 length is 12 residues. Germline V gene lookup returns CDR1 DFQATT and CDR2 SNEGSKA (reference sequence). V was pared by 1 base and J by 4 bases, with 0 bases of the junction left unmatched. In nucleotides, the CDR3 is TGCAGTGCTAGAGGACTAGCAGAGACCCAGTACTTC. It specifies CSARGLAETQYF.

This clonotype was observed a few times. The chain is built from TRBV15 and TRBJ1-2, with a weak D call TRBD1 (5 bases). Between the trimmed V and J ends, which lost 1 base and 2 bases, there was a span of 11 bases. Germline CDR1 and CDR2: LNHNV and YYDKDF (reference sequence). This CDR3 spans 15 amino acids. The CDR3 is CATSRVGESNYGYTF. The CDR3 region has the DNA TGTGCCACCAGCAGAGTGGGGGAGTCGAACTATGGCTACACCTTC.

On this clonotype: A much larger clone sits a single nucleotide away, making a read error possible. The chain links TRBV20-1 to TRBJ2-7; D is perhaps TRBD2 (6 bases). The end of the DNA aligns better with TRBJ2-1, so the J call may be wrong. Per the germline V gene, CDR1 is DFQATT and CDR2 is SNEGSKA (reference sequence). The CDR3 has 14 amino acids. The CDR3 reads CSANKPGETYEQFF. CDR3 in DNA: TGCAGTGCAAACAAGCCGGGAGAAACCTACGAGCAGTTCTTC.

This clonotype showed up many times. The chain is built from TRBV7-2 and TRBJ2-1, with D perhaps assigned TRBD1 or TRBD2 (5 bases each). This CDR3 spans 14 amino acids. Germline CDR1 and CDR2: SGHTA and FQGNSA. The ends were cut back, 5 bases at V and 10 bases at J, with 18 bases in the middle. CDR3 in amino acids: CASSEGPHWGEQFF. The CDR3 nucleotides are TGTGCCAGCAGCGAGGGACCCCACTGGGGGGAGCAGTTCTTC.

This clonotype has at least ten counts. The chain recombines TRBV10-1 with TRBJ2-5; no reliable D call. Germline values: CDR1 WNHNN, CDR2 SYGVQD (reference sequence). The CDR3 runs 15 residues. Trimming pared 6 bases from V and 5 bases from J, leaving 19 bases between. CDR3 nucleotides: TGCGCCAGCAGCTCCCGGGCCCAGGAATGGGAGACCCAGTACTTC. This translates into CASSSRAQEWETQYF.

The V and J genes are TRBV29-1 and TRBJ2-3, with 7 positions matching TRBD1. Trimming removed 4 bases from V and 1 base from J; junction bases left unmatched: 5. The CDR3 consists of 14 residues. CDR1 and CDR2 (germline): SQVTM, ANQGSEA. CDR3 region: CSVGQDRGTDTQYF. The CDR3 DNA sequence: TGCAGCGTTGGGCAAGACAGGGGCACAGATACGCAGTATTTT.

This clonotype came up many times. This sequence joins TRBV11-3 and TRBJ2-1; no clear D gene. Trimming shortened V by 1 base and J by 5 bases, and 9 bases separated the two germline ends. CDR3 length: 14 amino acids. Germline V gene lookup returns CDR1 SGHNT and CDR2 YENEEA. The CDR3 DNA sequence: TGTGCCAGCAGCTTAGGCGCTGCAAACAATGAGCAGTTCTTC. This encodes CASSLGAANNEQFF.

This clonotype was picked up a small number of times. V gene TRBV3-1 combines with J gene TRBJ2-2; 9 bases are shared with TRBD1. The ends lost 4 bases at V and 6 bases at J; junction bases unmatched: 6. The CDR3 is made up of 15 amino acids. Germline V lookup: CDR1 LGHDT, CDR2 YNNKEL (reference sequence). The CDR3 DNA sequence: TGTGCCAGCAGCCCGGGGGACAGGGTACCCGGGGAGCTGTTTTTT. This encodes CASSPGDRVPGELFF.

The table lists this clonotype with many counts. The chain employs TRBV2 and TRBJ2-1; D perhaps matches TRBD2 (7 bases). Trimming took off 6 bases at V and 6 bases at J, with 18 bases between the two ends. The germline V gene encodes CDR1 SNHLY and CDR2 FYNNEI. CDR3 length: 15 residues. The CDR3 region has the DNA TGTGCCAGCAGGGGGGCCGCGGGAGTACGCAATGAGCAGTTCTTC. Amino acids: CASRGAAGVRNEQFF.

The chain has TRBV2 and TRBJ2-1; D tentatively reads TRBD1 or TRBD2 (5 bases each). V was pared by 1 base and J by 4 bases, with 11 bases between. Germline CDR1 reads SNHLY; CDR2 reads FYNNEI. There are 15 residues in the CDR3. The CDR3 sequence: CASSEVGVGYNEQFF. CDR3 DNA sequence: TGTGCCAGCAGTGAAGTGGGGGTAGGATACAATGAGCAGTTCTTC.

This chain connects TRBV19 to TRBJ2-7; the D is unclear. The V gene lost 3 bases and the J gene lost 1 base, with 10 bases spanning the gap. CDR3 length: 14 residues. Germline CDR1 reads LNHDA; CDR2 reads SQIVND (reference sequence). The CDR3 region is CASSIKGGSYEQYF. The CDR3 DNA is TGTGCCAGTAGTATCAAGGGTGGATCCTACGAGCAGTACTTC.

This clonotype was counted at least ten times. The chain uses TRBV14 and TRBJ2-7; a possible D gene is TRBD2 (5 bases). The CDR3 contains 14 residues. Trimming stripped 0 bases from V and 4 bases from J, with 10 bases between. Per the germline V gene, CDR1 is SGHDN and CDR2 is FVKESK. The DNA of the CDR3 is TGTGCCAGCAGCCAAGATGTCGGGATTTACGAGCAGTACTTC. Its protein is CASSQDVGIYEQYF.

This clonotype came up a few times. This chain connects TRBV18 to TRBJ2-1, with TRBD2 matching 7 bases. V was clipped by 6 bases and J by 3 bases; unmatched bases: 20. Germline CDR1 KGHSH, CDR2 LQKENI. The CDR3 extends over 19 amino acids. The CDR3 region has the DNA TGTGCCAGCTCCCTCCTAGGACTAGTCGGTTCAAACTACTACAATGAGCAGTTCTTC. As protein: CASSLLGLVGSNYYNEQFF.

This clonotype was found many times. This chain joins TRBV5-1 and TRBJ2-3; 13 bases map to TRBD2. V was pared by 3 bases and J by 4 bases, with 5 bases of the junction left unmatched. Germline V gene data show CDR1 as SGHRS and CDR2 as YFSETQ. The CDR3 is 16 residues long. The CDR3 nucleotides are TGCGCCAGCAGCTCCGGACTAGCGGGAGTTTCAGATACGCAGTATTTT. Translated: CASSSGLAGVSDTQYF.

This clonotype was observed many times. The chain employs TRBV4-2 and TRBJ1-1; D ambiguous. The CDR3 is 15 residues long. The germline V and J ends were trimmed by 0 bases and 5 bases, with 13 bases remaining between them. Per the germline V gene, CDR1 is LGHNA and CDR2 is YNFKEQ. For the CDR3, the DNA is TGTGCCAGCAGCCAAGATGATTCGTGGGTTACTGAAGCTTTCTTT. The encoded protein is CASSQDDSWVTEAFF.

In its sample, this clonotype was seen a few times. The genes are TRBV27 and TRBJ2-7; D gene ambiguous. The V gene's germline CDR1 is MNHEY and CDR2 SMNVEV (reference sequence). The CDR3 loop spans 13 amino acids. The V end was cut by 3 bases, the J end by 1 base, with 7 bases between. The CDR3 nucleotides are TGTGCCAGCAGTTTGCCCCAGTCCTACGAGCAGTACTTC. Protein product: CASSLPQSYEQYF.

This clonotype appeared once. The gene calls are TRBV28 and TRBJ1-6; no firm D call. Looked up from germline, CDR1 is MDHEN and CDR2 is SYDVKM. The V and J ends lost 7 bases and 5 bases respectively, with 18 bases between them. The CDR3 covers 16 residues. CDR3 loop: CASTFAWYRNNSPLHF. The CDR3 DNA follows: TGTGCCAGCACCTTCGCCTGGTACAGAAATAATTCACCCCTCCACTTT.

This clonotype was found a few times. V gene TRBV19 combines with J gene TRBJ2-1, with D unresolved. Germline CDR1 is LNHDA and CDR2 is SQIVND (reference sequence). CDR3 length: 15 amino acids. V dropped 9 bases and J dropped 0 bases, with 15 bases sitting between them. Here the CDR3 reads CASRGASSSYNEQFF. CDR3 DNA: TGTGCCAGCCGAGGAGCATCGAGCTCCTACAATGAGCAGTTCTTC.

This chain connects TRBV19 to TRBJ2-3, with 7 bases matching TRBD2. V lost 7 bases, J lost 2 bases, and 15 bases stayed unmatched. Per germline, CDR1 LNHDA and CDR2 SQIVND (reference sequence). This CDR3 is 17 amino acids long. The CDR3 loop is CASTHGRGSLSTDTQYF. The CDR3 DNA is TGTGCCAGTACCCACGGACGCGGGAGTCTCTCCACAGATACGCAGTATTTT.

This clonotype was observed at least ten times. This chain joins TRBV6-1 and TRBJ2-7; tentatively, D is TRBD1 (5 bases). Germline lookup yields CDR1 MNHNS and CDR2 SASEGT. Trimming removed 11 bases from V and 0 bases from J, with 14 bases in between. The CDR3 totals 13 residues. In DNA form, the CDR3 reads TGTGCCTATGGACACGAGAGCTCCTACGAGCAGTACTTC. Amino acid sequence: CAYGHESSYEQYF.

This rearrangement joins TRBV20-1 to TRBJ2-3; D tentatively reads TRBD1 or TRBD2 (7 bases each). V lost 6 bases and J lost 11, with 18 bases in between. There are 12 residues in the CDR3. CDR1 is DFQATT and CDR2 is SNEGSKA in the germline V gene (reference sequence). The CDR3 sequence: CSAPRGRDVQYF. The CDR3 coding sequence is TGCAGTGCCCCCAGGGGGAGGGATGTGCAGTATTTT.

This clonotype was seen a handful of times. The rearrangement joins TRBV3-1 to TRBJ1-1; D is ambiguous. This CDR3 has 14 amino acids. Trimming removed 5 bases from V and 2 bases from J, with 12 bases in between. Germline CDR1 reads LGHDT; CDR2 reads YNNKEL (reference sequence). The CDR3 sequence is CASSSYDTNTEAFF. DNA for the CDR3: TGTGCCAGCAGCTCTTATGACACTAACACTGAAGCTTTCTTT.